This T cell receptor (beta chain) was captured in a study of blood T cell repertoires in COVID-19. Study details: Acute and convalescent COVID-19 specimens originated in the United States, Italy and Spain. In each case, the material was cDNA or gDNA derived from T cells, B-cell-depleted T cells, or PBMCs.

This clone appeared a few times. TCRdb's copy holds only in-frame clones and misses some; the assay was immunoSEQ multiplex PCR. Of some 95,000 clones in the sample, 75% to 90% were seen once. The sequenced sample consisted of peripheral blood. This clonotype was sampled from a man older than 75 with active or convalescent COVID-19.

The CDR3 bases are TGTGCCAGCAGTTTGGGGCTCGCGGGAGGTTTCGAAGAGCAGTACTTC. Amino acid sequence: CASSLGLAGGFEEQYF. The chain joins TRBV6-2 or TRBV6-3 to TRBJ2-7, with TRBD2 matching 8 bases. The CDR3 runs to 16 residues. J gave up 7 bases and V 4 bases, and 15 bases lay outside the gene matches. The germline CDR1 and CDR2 sequences are MNHEY and SVGEGT.